This TCR beta chain was found in a study of blood T cell repertoires in COVID-19. Study details: The cDNA or gDNA used as material had been derived from T cells, B-cell-depleted T cells, or PBMCs.

Trimming cost V 1 base and J 2 bases; bases outside gene matches: 8. Germline V gene lookup returns CDR1 SGHRS and CDR2 YFSETQ. The CDR3 is made up of 16 amino acids. In the authors' workflow: Amplification of reference gene primers was used by the study to estimate nucleated cell counts. Sequenced by immunoSEQ multiplex PCR; TCRdb stores in-frame clones only, minus some. Clone size and V and J calls were adopted from that table, with D and trimming inferred from the DNA. In the table there are 95,000 to 110,000 clones, about four fifths of which are singletons. The sequencing sample was made of peripheral blood. The clonotype comes from a man in his fifties or sixties with acute or convalescent COVID-19. The chain has TRBV5-1 and TRBJ1-1; 7 bases match TRBD1. The CDR3 region has the DNA TGCGCCAGCAGCTTGATACCGGGACAGAGTAACACTGAAGCTTTCTTT. As protein: CASSLIPGQSNTEAFF.